A selection of T cell receptor beta chains follows, all from one sample in a study of shared clonotypes between healthy human individuals. Data came from immunoSEQ multiplex PCR; TCRdb stores just in-frame clones and leaves some out. The sample yields over 2 million clones, about 95% seen once. Source material: naive CD8+ T cells sorted from blood. All receptors derive from a man younger than 35 in good health. CDR3s include the opening cysteine and the closing phenylalanine or tryptophan. The order of the fields is D gene, V gene, clone size, J gene, CDR3 DNA, CDR3 protein. D genes are given only for firm matches. For some rows the clone size is stated as once, few or many, or as a class when expanded; others skip it.

D: TRBD2
V: TRBV6-1
size: -
J: TRBJ2-1
DNA: TGTGCCAGCAGTGGATGGACTAGCGGGGGCCTCTACAATGAGCAGTTCTTC
CDR3: CASSGWTSGGLYNEQFF

D: -
V: TRBV19
size: -
J: TRBJ2-6
DNA: TGTGCCAGTAGTATGGGGGTCTCTGGGGCCAACGTCCTGACTTTC
CDR3: CASSMGVSGANVLTF

D: -
V: TRBV6-5
size: -
J: TRBJ1-1
DNA: TGTGCCAGCGCATCGCGGTCGGATAACACTGAAGCTTTCTTT
CDR3: CASASRSDNTEAFF

D: -
V: TRBV30
size: -
J: TRBJ2-5
DNA: TGTGCCTGGAGTGGCGCTAGCGAAGATCAAGAGACCCAGTACTTC
CDR3: CAWSGASEDQETQYF

D: -
V: TRBV13
size: once
J: TRBJ2-7
DNA: TGTGCCAGCAGCTTAGATGGGGGAACGAGCTCCTACGAGCAGTACTTC
CDR3: CASSLDGGTSSYEQYF

D: -
V: TRBV12-5
size: once
J: TRBJ2-3
DNA: TGTGCTAGTGGTTTGTACAAACCGCCGACAGATACGCAGTATTTT
CDR3: CASGLYKPPTDTQYF

D: TRBD2
V: TRBV7-3
size: -
J: TRBJ2-1
DNA: TGTGCCAGCAGCTCAGCGGGGGGCGACAATGAGCAGTTCTTC
CDR3: CASSSAGGDNEQFF

D: TRBD2
V: TRBV4-1
size: once
J: TRBJ2-5
DNA: TGCGCCAGCAGCCCAGGACTAGCGGGGGGCCAAGAGACCCAGTACTTC
CDR3: CASSPGLAGGQETQYF

D: -
V: TRBV7-9
size: once
J: TRBJ1-2
DNA: TGTGCCAGCAGCCTCATAGCGGGGGGGACGGACTATGGCTACACCTTC
CDR3: CASSLIAGGTDYGYTF

D: TRBD1
V: TRBV6-5
size: -
J: TRBJ1-4
DNA: TGTGCCAGCAGCAGGACAGGGACGGTTGCTGAAAAACTGTTTTTT
CDR3: CASSRTGTVAEKLFF

D: -
V: TRBV7-2
size: -
J: TRBJ2-1
DNA: TGTGCCAGCAGCTTCAGTGGAAGTGAGCAGTTCTTC
CDR3: CASSFSGSEQFF

D: TRBD1
V: TRBV20-1
size: -
J: TRBJ2-7
DNA: TGCAGTGGCCGACAGGGCTACGAGCAGTACTTC
CDR3: CSGRQGYEQYF

D: TRBD2
V: TRBV11-3
size: -
J: TRBJ2-2
DNA: TGTGCCAGCAGCTCCCTCGACCCCGGGACTAGCGGGGCCCCCGGGGAGCTGTTTTTT
CDR3: CASSSLDPGTSGAPGELFF

D: TRBD2
V: TRBV6-6
size: -
J: TRBJ2-1
DNA: TGTGCCAGCAGTTACCCCGCTAGCGGAGACCACAATGAGCAGTTCTTC
CDR3: CASSYPASGDHNEQFF

D: -
V: TRBV6-1
size: -
J: TRBJ1-3
DNA: TGTGCCAGCAGTGAACTCGGGGGTTATGGAAACACCATATATTTT
CDR3: CASSELGGYGNTIYF

D: -
V: TRBV19
size: once
J: TRBJ1-1
DNA: TGTGCCAGTACCCCCTGGGGGGGAGAGAACACTGAAGCTTTCTTT
CDR3: CASTPWGGENTEAFF

D: TRBD1
V: TRBV5-5
size: once
J: TRBJ2-2
DNA: TGTGCCAGCAGCTTGGGGACAGGGAACACCGGGGAGCTGTTTTTT
CDR3: CASSLGTGNTGELFF

D: TRBD2
V: TRBV4-1
size: -
J: TRBJ2-5
DNA: TGCGCCAGCAGAACCGACGGGACTAGCTTACAAGAGACCCAGTACTTC
CDR3: CASRTDGTSLQETQYF

D: -
V: TRBV13
size: -
J: TRBJ2-7
DNA: TGTGCCAGCAGCCAAGGAAGCTCCTACGAGCAGTACTTC
CDR3: CASSQGSSYEQYF

D: -
V: TRBV4-1
size: -
J: TRBJ1-1
DNA: TGCGCCAGCAGCCAAGATCGTCGGGAGGACACTGAAGCTTTCTTT
CDR3: CASSQDRREDTEAFF

D: -
V: TRBV7-6
size: -
J: TRBJ2-7
DNA: TGTGCCAGCAGCTTAGAGGCTGGGTTGGGATTCTACGAGCAGTACTTC
CDR3: CASSLEAGLGFYEQYF

D: -
V: TRBV27
size: -
J: TRBJ1-1
DNA: TGTGCCAGCAGCCAAACACTGAACACTGAAGCTTTCTTT
CDR3: CASSQTLNTEAFF

D: -
V: TRBV9
size: -
J: TRBJ1-2
DNA: TGTGCCAGCAGGAATCAGGGGTTCTACACCTTC
CDR3: CASRNQGFYTF

D: -
V: TRBV6-1
size: -
J: TRBJ2-7
DNA: TGTGCCAGCAGCCGACCGGGGGTAGGCTTTTACGAGCAGTACTTC
CDR3: CASSRPGVGFYEQYF

D: -
V: TRBV28
size: -
J: TRBJ1-1
DNA: TGTGCCAGCAGTCCTACAGGTGGTACTGAAGCTTTCTTT
CDR3: CASSPTGGTEAFF

D: TRBD2
V: TRBV30
size: few
J: TRBJ2-2
DNA: TGTGCCTGGAGTGGTATAGCGGGAGCGTTGTTTTTT
CDR3: CAWSGIAGALFF

D: TRBD2
V: TRBV19
size: -
J: TRBJ2-2
DNA: TGTGCCAGTAGTATAGTAGCGGGAGAAACCGGGGAGCTGTTTTTT
CDR3: CASSIVAGETGELFF

D: TRBD2
V: TRBV10-3
size: once
J: TRBJ2-7
DNA: TGTGCCCCCCCGGGGCGGGAGAGGCACGAGCAGTACTTC
CDR3: CAPPGRERHEQYF